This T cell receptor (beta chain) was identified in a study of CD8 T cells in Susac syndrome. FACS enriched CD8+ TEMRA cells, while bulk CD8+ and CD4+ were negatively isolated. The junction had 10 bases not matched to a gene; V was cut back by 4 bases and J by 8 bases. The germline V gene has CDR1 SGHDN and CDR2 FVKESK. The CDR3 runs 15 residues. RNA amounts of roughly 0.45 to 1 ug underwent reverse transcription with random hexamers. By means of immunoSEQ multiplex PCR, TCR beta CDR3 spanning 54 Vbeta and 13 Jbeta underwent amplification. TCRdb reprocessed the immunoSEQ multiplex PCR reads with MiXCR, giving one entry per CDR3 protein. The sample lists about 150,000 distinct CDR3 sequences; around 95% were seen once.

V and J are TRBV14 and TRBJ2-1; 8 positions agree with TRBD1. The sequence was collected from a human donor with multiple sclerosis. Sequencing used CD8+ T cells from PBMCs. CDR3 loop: CASSLGQGIVYEQFF. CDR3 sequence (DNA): TGTGCCAGCAGCCTAGGACAGGGTATAGTTTATGAGCAGTTCTTC.